The 27 T cell receptor beta chains below were found in one sample sequenced in a study of shared clonotypes between healthy human individuals. Naive CD8 cells lacked CD45RO, underwent positive selection for CCR7 and left out terminally differentiated effector memory CD45RA+ cells. Sequencing used immunoSEQ multiplex PCR; TCRdb keeps in-frame clones, though not all of them. Of around 640,000 clones listed, about 95% are singletons. Sequences were obtained from naive CD8+ T cells sorted from blood. The receptors here all came from a woman aged 30 to 39 in good health.

The chain employs TRBV6-1 and TRBJ1-1; D is ambiguous. Germline assignment: CDR1 MNHNS and CDR2 SASEGT. This CDR3 is 14 amino acids long. V gave up 2 bases and J gave up 6 bases, with 13 bases separating them. As DNA, the CDR3 is TGTGCCAGCAGTGAATTAGGCAGCCCATCTGAAGCTTTCTTT. Protein product: CASSELGSPSEAFF.

The V and J genes are TRBV2 and TRBJ2-7; perhaps TRBD2 as D (5 bases). The CDR3 is 14 amino acids. Germline CDR1 and CDR2: SNHLY and FYNNEI. Trimming took off 1 base at V and 4 bases at J, with 11 bases between the two ends. The CDR3 here is CASSEGVGGYEQYF. The CDR3 DNA follows: TGTGCCAGCAGTGAAGGGGTCGGCGGGTACGAGCAGTACTTC.

V gene TRBV30 combines with J gene TRBJ2-7, with 8 positions matching TRBD1. Germline trimming cut 4 bases from V and 4 bases from J; bases unmatched to any gene: 6. Germline-derived CDR1 and CDR2 are GTSNPN and SVGIG (reference sequence). The CDR3 is 13 amino acids. CDR3 sequence reads: CAWTWRTGYEQYF. The CDR3 region has the DNA TGTGCCTGGACCTGGAGGACAGGGTACGAGCAGTACTTC.

The gene calls are TRBV6-4 and TRBJ2-3, with 7 bases identical to TRBD2. The germline V gene encodes CDR1 MRHNA and CDR2 SNTAGT. The CDR3 is made up of 14 amino acids. J was trimmed by 2 bases and V by 6 bases; bases with no gene match: 5. DNA of the CDR3: TGTGCCAGCAGAGAAGGGACTATCACAGATACGCAGTATTTT. This translates into CASREGTITDTQYF.

This rearrangement joins TRBV4-2 to TRBJ2-7; D might be TRBD2 (7 bases). The CDR3 runs to 13 residues. The germline V and J ends were trimmed by 6 bases and 2 bases, with 11 bases remaining between them. CDR1 and CDR2 (germline): LGHNA, YNFKEQ. The CDR3 loop is CASRGGDPYEQYF. The DNA of the CDR3 is TGTGCCAGCAGAGGGGGGGACCCCTACGAGCAGTACTTC.

A remark on this clone: Other DNA sequences within the sample encode an identical CDR3. The chain couples TRBV9 to TRBJ2-7; TRBD2 matches 7 bases. Germline V gene lookup returns CDR1 SGDLS and CDR2 YYNGEE. The CDR3 length is 13 residues. With 0 bases clipped from V and 6 bases from J, the junction kept 3 bases outside the gene matches. The CDR3 sequence: CASSVGLAAEQYF. For the CDR3, the DNA is TGTGCCAGCAGCGTAGGACTAGCCGCCGAGCAGTACTTC.

The chain has TRBV5-1 and TRBJ1-5; D is unclear. Germline V lookup: CDR1 SGHRS, CDR2 YFSETQ. V was trimmed by 0 bases and J by 9 bases, leaving 16 bases between them. The CDR3 consists of 15 residues. CDR3 sequence: CASSLDGRPGGPQHF. Here the CDR3 DNA reads TGCGCCAGCAGCTTGGATGGACGCCCAGGAGGGCCCCAGCATTTT.

This clone appeared a single time. This sequence joins TRBV15 and TRBJ1-4; unclear D gene. V lost 3 bases, J lost 0 bases, and 11 bases lay in between. CDR1 and CDR2 from the germline V gene are LNHNV and YYDKDF (reference sequence). This CDR3 is built from 16 residues. CDR3 nucleotide sequence: TGTGCCACCAGCAGGGCCACAGTAGCAACTAATGAAAAACTGTTTTTT. This encodes CATSRATVATNEKLFF.

The gene calls are TRBV7-9 and TRBJ2-1, with 13 positions matching TRBD2. From germline, CDR1 is SEHNR and CDR2 FQNEAQ (reference sequence). V was pared by 8 bases and J by 10 bases, with 8 bases of the junction left unmatched. The length of the CDR3 is 14 residues. The CDR3 protein is CASQSGLAGVEQFF. In nucleotides, the CDR3 is TGTGCCAGCCAGTCTGGACTAGCGGGAGTAGAGCAGTTCTTC.

The chain has TRBV2 and TRBJ1-1; tentative D call: TRBD1 (6 bases). V was clipped by 7 bases and J by 5 bases, with 20 bases between them. The length of the CDR3 is 15 residues. Germline V gene lookup returns CDR1 SNHLY and CDR2 FYNNEI. CDR3 residues: CASTTTTGYDTEAFF. CDR3 nucleotide sequence: TGTGCCAGCACTACGACAACAGGGTACGATACTGAAGCTTTCTTT.

This CDR3 reads CASSTGTREEAFF. For the CDR3, the DNA is TGTGCCAGCAGTACCGGGACCAGAGAAGAAGCTTTCTTT. The V call is TRBV6-5, the J call TRBJ1-1, with D maybe TRBD1 (5 bases). With 5 bases removed from V and 8 bases from J, the gap between germline ends came to 15 bases. CDR1 is MNHEY, CDR2 SVGAGI, per germline. This CDR3 contains 13 residues.

The rearrangement links TRBV4-1 to TRBJ2-2; 10 bases line up with TRBD2. The CDR3 sequence is 16 residues long. Trimming at V came to 6 bases and at J to 4 bases, leaving 8 bases not matched to a gene. CDR1 MGHRA and CDR2 YSYEKL come from the germline V gene. The CDR3 sequence: CASRPSSGSRTGELFF. Written as DNA, the CDR3 is TGCGCCAGCAGGCCTTCTAGCGGGAGCCGCACCGGGGAGCTGTTTTTT.

CDR3 nucleotides: TGTGCCAGTAATGGTGACTATGGCTACACCTTC. This codes for CASNGDYGYTF. The chain couples TRBV19 to TRBJ1-2; D gene uncertain. This CDR3 region has 11 residues. V was shortened by 7 bases and J by 3 bases, with 6 bases between the two germline ends. CDR1 and CDR2 (germline): LNHDA, SQIVND (reference sequence).

The rearrangement links TRBV27 to TRBJ2-2, with TRBD1 as a possible D gene (5 bases). V lost 5 bases to trimming and J lost 7 bases, with 11 bases between them. The CDR3 runs 13 residues. Germline lookup yields CDR1 MNHEY and CDR2 SMNVEV (reference sequence). The CDR3 is CASSPHDSGELFF. Here the CDR3 DNA reads TGTGCCAGCAGTCCCCACGACAGCGGGGAGCTGTTTTTT.

V usage is TRBV19 and J usage is TRBJ2-1, with no clear D. Germline lookup yields CDR1 LNHDA and CDR2 SQIVND (reference sequence). The CDR3 consists of 14 residues. V was trimmed by 5 bases and J by 2 bases, leaving 10 bases between them. CDR3 coding DNA: TGTGCCAGTAGTGAACGGACCACCTACAATGAGCAGTTCTTC. This sequence encodes CASSERTTYNEQFF.

The J gene is TRBJ2-2, the V gene TRBV10-2, with D hard to call. This CDR3 comprises 12 residues. Germline V gene sequence: CDR1 WSHSY, CDR2 SAAADI. The V and J ends lost 1 base and 6 bases respectively, with 3 bases between them. Here the CDR3 reads CASSEYAGELFF. The CDR3 nucleotides are TGCGCCAGCAGTGAGTACGCCGGGGAGCTGTTTTTT.

CDR3 amino acids: CASSIAGPVSWLGDEQFF. CDR3 in DNA: TGTGCCAGTAGTATAGCGGGGCCAGTGAGTTGGTTGGGCGATGAGCAGTTCTTC. The chain joins TRBV19 to TRBJ2-1; possibly TRBD1 or TRBD2 for D (5 bases each). Trimming shortened V by 1 base and J by 8 bases, and 24 bases separated the two germline ends. The CDR3 is 18 amino acids. Germline V CDR1 and CDR2: LNHDA, SQIVND (reference sequence).

The rearrangement links TRBV28 to TRBJ2-2, with 7 positions matching TRBD1. Germline V lookup: CDR1 MDHEN, CDR2 SYDVKM. The CDR3 totals 19 residues. Trimming removed 6 bases from V and 0 bases from J; junction bases left unmatched: 16. CDR3 bases: TGTGCCAGCAGCCCACAGGACTTCAAGGGGGCGACGAACACCGGGGAGCTGTTTTTT. This encodes CASSPQDFKGATNTGELFF.

This chain joins TRBV27 and TRBJ2-7, with 10 bases matching TRBD2. CDR1 is MNHEY and CDR2 is SMNVEV in the germline V gene (reference sequence). This CDR3 spans 15 amino acids. V lost 1 base, J lost 0 bases, and 0 bases stayed unmatched. CDR3 residues: CASSLWTSGSYEQYF. The CDR3 region has the DNA TGTGCCAGCAGTTTATGGACTAGCGGCTCCTACGAGCAGTACTTC.

This chain links TRBV4-2 with TRBJ2-2, with TRBD2 matching 16 bases. There are 18 residues in the CDR3. The J segment lost 7 bases and the V segment lost 0 bases, leaving 5 bases of the junction unmatched. Germline CDR1 LGHNA, CDR2 YNFKEQ. CDR3 in amino acids: CASSQEGLAGGPGGELFF. For the CDR3, the DNA is TGTGCCAGCAGCCAAGAGGGACTAGCGGGAGGGCCGGGCGGGGAGCTGTTTTTT.

This sequence joins TRBV25-1 and TRBJ2-3; 9 nucleotides match TRBD2. Germline CDR1 reads MGHDK; CDR2 reads SYGVNS. Losses at the gene ends were 5 bases for V and 4 bases for J; bases not matched to a gene: 7. The CDR3 runs to 15 residues. The CDR3 protein is CASSWVAGGPDTQYF. CDR3 coding DNA: TGTGCCAGCAGTTGGGTGGCGGGAGGGCCAGATACGCAGTATTTT.

This chain uses TRBV5-1 with TRBJ2-1, with TRBD2 identical over 10 bases. Germline V gene lookup returns CDR1 SGHRS and CDR2 YFSETQ. The CDR3 runs to 15 residues. Trimming took 4 bases from V and 5 from J; bases not matched to a gene: 6. The CDR3 region has the DNA TGCGCCAGCAGCACCCTAGCGGGAGAGAACAATGAGCAGTTCTTC. This translates into CASSTLAGENNEQFF.

This rearrangement joins TRBV19 to TRBJ2-1, with D perhaps TRBD1 (6 bases). There are 12 residues in the CDR3. Trimming took off 5 bases at V and 8 bases at J, with 10 bases between the two ends. Germline lookup yields CDR1 LNHDA and CDR2 SQIVND (reference sequence). The CDR3 spells CASSSQGYEQFF. In DNA form, the CDR3 reads TGTGCCAGTAGTTCACAGGGCTATGAGCAGTTCTTC.

This clone was seen a single time. This chain uses TRBV28 with TRBJ2-7; 10 bases are a match to TRBD1. The CDR3 contains 11 residues. The V gene's germline CDR1 is MDHEN and CDR2 SYDVKM. Trimming cost V 6 bases and J 12 bases; bases outside gene matches: 5. The CDR3 DNA reads TGTGCCAGCAGATCCGGGACAGGGGCGTACTTC. Its protein is CASRSGTGAYF.

The chain employs TRBV5-1 and TRBJ2-7; no reliable D call. Deletions cut 0 bases from V and 1 base from J, with 8 bases between. The germline V gene encodes CDR1 SGHRS and CDR2 YFSETQ. The CDR3 is 14 amino acids. CDR3 sequence: CASSLVGKSYEQYF. CDR3 nucleotides: TGCGCCAGCAGCTTGGTTGGGAAGTCCTACGAGCAGTACTTC.

The J gene is TRBJ2-3, the V gene TRBV7-4; TRBD1 or TRBD2 may be the D gene (5 bases each). The CDR3 has 16 residues. Trimming pared 5 bases from V and 4 bases from J, leaving 19 bases between. Germline CDR1 reads SGHVT; CDR2 reads SQSDAQ. The CDR3 sequence: CASSPPRGVWADTQYF. The CDR3 DNA sequence: TGTGCCAGCAGCCCCCCGAGGGGCGTTTGGGCAGATACGCAGTATTTT.

This clone was picked up one time. V is TRBV2 and J is TRBJ1-2; maybe TRBD1 (5 bases). V dropped 3 bases and J dropped 7 bases, with 12 bases sitting between them. The V gene's germline CDR1 is SNHLY and CDR2 FYNNEI. This CDR3 is 13 amino acids long. CDR3 amino acids: CASSDMWGSGYTF. The CDR3, as DNA: TGTGCCAGCAGTGATATGTGGGGGTCTGGCTACACCTTC. Full variable domain (remainder filled in from reference TRBV2 and TRBJ1-2): EPEVTQTPSHQVTQMGQEVILRCVPISNHLYFYWYRQILGQKVEFLVSFYNNEISEKSEIFDDQFSVERPDGSNFTLKIRSTKLEDSAMYFCASSDMWGSGYTFGSGTRLTVV.